This entry lists 21 T cell receptor beta chains sequenced from one sample in a study of blood T cells in healthy people across ages (dated by TCRdb to about 2015). The protocol used for the library was 5' RACE. Data came from an Illumina HiSeq 2500. A second PCR of roughly 6 to 12 cycles was performed with a sample-barcoded 5' primer and a J-beta primer mix. The public reads were quality trimmed at Q25 with fastp and then assembled into clones with MiXCR by TCRdb, keeping productive beta chains. Every distinct CDR3 protein forms one entry, paired with its most common genes and DNA. This sample is represented by about 830,000 distinct CDR3 sequences; about 59% of them were singletons. The top ten clonotypes cover 28% of the sample. Sequencing used blood. These receptors originate from a man aged 30 to 39 in good health.

This sequence joins TRBV3-1 and TRBJ1-5; possibly TRBD1 for D (5 bases). Trimming shortened V by 4 bases and J by 8 bases, and 12 bases separated the two germline ends. CDR3 length: 13 amino acids. The germline gives CDR1 LGHDT, CDR2 YNNKEL (reference sequence). The CDR3 loop reads CASSPVGEEPQHF. Here the CDR3 DNA reads TGTGCCAGCAGCCCCGTAGGGGAGGAGCCCCAGCATTTT.

This rearrangement joins TRBV20-1 to TRBJ2-6; 10 nucleotides line up with TRBD1. The CDR3 loop spans 15 amino acids. Germline CDR1 DFQATT, CDR2 SNEGSKA (reference sequence). V lost 6 bases, J lost 4 bases, and 6 bases stayed unmatched. The CDR3 sequence: CSAQGQGSGANVLTF. Written as DNA, the CDR3 is TGCAGTGCCCAGGGACAGGGGTCGGGGGCCAACGTCCTGACTTTC.

This chain uses TRBV12-3 or TRBV12-4 with TRBJ2-1; D gene ambiguous. There are 11 residues in the CDR3. V gave up 8 bases and J gave up 10 bases, with 12 bases separating them. The DNA of the CDR3 is TGTGCCAGCGGTTCAATATGGGAGCAGTTCTTC. The encoded protein is CASGSIWEQFF.

V gene TRBV12-3 or TRBV12-4 combines with J gene TRBJ2-7; D not resolved. The V gene lost 8 bases and the J gene lost 5 bases, with 10 bases spanning the gap. CDR3 length equals 11 residues. CDR3 in DNA: TGTGCCAGCGGATTCATAGACGAGCAGTACTTC. Protein sequence: CASGFIDEQYF.

CDR3 DNA: TGTGCCAGCAGTTACTCTCGGGACGAAGGAATGAATGGCTACACCTTC. Its protein product is CASSYSRDEGMNGYTF. J is TRBJ1-2 and V is TRBV6-6; possible D gene TRBD1, 5 bases. The V gene's germline CDR1 is MNHNY and CDR2 SVGAGI (reference sequence). Trimming shortened V by 0 bases and J by 6 bases, and 17 bases separated the two germline ends. The CDR3 runs to 16 residues.

The gene calls are TRBV11-2 and TRBJ2-3; D perhaps matches TRBD2 (6 bases). CDR1 is SGHAT and CDR2 is FQNNGV in the germline V gene. This CDR3 comprises 16 residues. Trimming removed 3 bases from V and 0 bases from J, with 13 bases in between. The chain's CDR3 is CASSFRDFDSTDTQYF. As DNA, the CDR3 is TGTGCCAGCAGCTTCCGGGACTTTGATAGCACAGATACGCAGTATTTT.

The chain couples TRBV13 to TRBJ2-5; tentative D call: TRBD2 (5 bases). The CDR3 has 14 amino acids. Germline V gene sequence: CDR1 PRHDT, CDR2 FYEKMQ (reference sequence). The V end was cut by 4 bases, the J end by 5 bases, with 14 bases between. The CDR3 DNA sequence: TGTGCCAGCAGCTCCGAGGTCGGCGGGGAGACCCAGTACTTC. This codes for CASSSEVGGETQYF.

This CDR3 is CASSLSGGQGGYEQFF. CDR3 DNA: TGTGCCAGCAGCTTAAGTGGGGGACAGGGTGGGTATGAGCAGTTCTTC. The chain employs TRBV7-3 and TRBJ2-1, with 9 bases identical to TRBD1. The CDR3 is made up of 16 amino acids. Germline values: CDR1 SGHTA, CDR2 FQGTGA. V was clipped by 1 base and J by 8 bases; unmatched bases: 9.

A word on this clonotype: A junction boundary mismatches the germline segment, possibly from a read error. This chain links TRBV7-2 with TRBJ1-5, with TRBD1 matching over 10 bases. The CDR3 spans 18 residues. Looked up from germline, CDR1 is SGHTA and CDR2 is FQGNSA. As DNA, the CDR3 is TGCGCCAGCAGTTCCGGGACAGGGGTCCTTGGGCGCAATCAGCCCCAGCATTTT. Its protein is CASSSGTGVLGRNQPQHF. The entire variable domain, with the rest obtained from reference TRBV7-2 and TRBJ1-5, is as follows: GAGVSQSPSNKVTEKGKDVELRCDPISGHTALYWYRQSLGQGLEFLIYFQGNSAPDKSGLPSDRFSAERTGGSVSTLTIQRTQQEDSAVYLCASSSGTGVLGRNQPQHFGDGTRLSIL.

The CDR3 DNA is TGTGCCAGCAGCTTAGGGGCACTCGGCTACGAGCGGTACTTC. It codes for CASSLGALGYERYF. This chain uses TRBV11-2 with TRBJ2-4; D unresolved. The CDR3 is 14 residues long. Between the trimmed V and J ends, which lost 1 base and 15 bases, there was a span of 19 bases. In germline, CDR1 is SGHAT, CDR2 FQNNGV.

V and J are TRBV5-6 and TRBJ2-7; 8 positions agree with TRBD2. This CDR3 is 15 amino acids long. V was clipped by 5 bases and J by 7 bases; unmatched bases: 14. Germline CDR1 SGHDT, CDR2 YYEEEE. CDR3 coding DNA: TGTGCCAGCAGTCGGACCCGATGGGGACTAGAAGAGCAGTACTTC. This gives the protein CASSRTRWGLEEQYF.

The chain combines TRBV4-3 with TRBJ2-3; no definite D call. The V and J ends lost 1 base and 1 base respectively, with 12 bases between them. CDR1 LGHNA and CDR2 YSLEER come from the germline V gene. The CDR3 consists of 16 residues. The CDR3 DNA reads as TGCGCCAGCAGCCAAGGAAGCTCTTCCGGCACAGATACGCAGTATTTT. Its translation: CASSQGSSSGTDTQYF.

The chain is built from TRBV7-3 and TRBJ2-7; 7 bases match TRBD1. V trimming: 5 bases; J trimming: 5 bases; junction bases outside the gene matches: 6. The CDR3 loop spans 13 amino acids. The V gene's germline CDR1 is SGHTA and CDR2 FQGTGA. The CDR3 bases are TGTGCCAGCAGCAAAAACAGGGGCCACGAGCAGTACTTC. This sequence encodes CASSKNRGHEQYF.

The genes are TRBV9 and TRBJ2-3; the D gene is possibly TRBD2 (6 bases). Trimming pared 0 bases from V and 2 bases from J, leaving 13 bases between. Per germline, CDR1 SGDLS and CDR2 YYNGEE. The length of the CDR3 is 16 residues. CDR3 protein: CASSVGEEGLTDTQYF. CDR3 DNA sequence: TGTGCCAGCAGCGTAGGGGAGGAGGGCCTCACAGATACGCAGTATTTT.

The chain couples TRBV7-2 to TRBJ2-3; the D call may be TRBD1 or TRBD2 (5 bases each). This CDR3 is built from 15 residues. Germline lookup yields CDR1 SGHTA and CDR2 FQGNSA. The V and J ends lost 1 base and 6 bases respectively, with 14 bases between them. DNA for the CDR3: TGTGCCAGCAGCTTAGAGGCAGGGAGCTTGGATACGCAGTATTTT. Encoded protein: CASSLEAGSLDTQYF.

V gene TRBV7-8 combines with J gene TRBJ2-5; a weak D match, TRBD2 (6 bases). V lost 3 bases to trimming and J lost 2 bases, with 10 bases between them. The CDR3 extends over 14 amino acids. Germline CDR1 and CDR2: SGHVS and FQNEAQ. CDR3 nucleotides: TGTGCCAGCAGCTTCCAGGGACTGCAAGAGACCCAGTACTTC. This sequence encodes CASSFQGLQETQYF.

The V gene is TRBV7-2, the J gene TRBJ2-1; D possibly corresponds to TRBD2 (6 bases). CDR1 is SGHTA and CDR2 is FQGNSA in the germline V gene. Trimming took 0 bases from V and 2 from J, leaving 11 bases between them. This CDR3 comprises 16 residues. The CDR3 DNA follows: TGTGCCAGCAGCTTAGCGGCGGGGACCACCTACAATGAGCAGTTCTTC. Its translation: CASSLAAGTTYNEQFF.

This chain uses TRBV4-3 with TRBJ1-1; 7 positions match TRBD1. V dropped 4 bases and J dropped 6; count of bases not matched to a gene: 5. The CDR3 runs to 13 residues. CDR1 and CDR2 from the germline V gene are LGHNA and YSLEER. The CDR3, as DNA: TGCGCCAGCAGCCCGCCGGGACAGCCTGAAGCTTTCTTT. Its protein product is CASSPPGQPEAFF.

Of note for this clonotype: As the CDR3 is not closed by the conserved phenylalanine or tryptophan, this likely results from a read error. V and J are TRBV12-3 or TRBV12-4 and TRBJ2-3, with D possibly TRBD1 on 6 matching bases. The CDR3 is made up of 15 amino acids. The ends were cut back, 4 bases at V and 2 bases at J, with 13 bases in the middle. Here the CDR3 reads CASSSHRVPTDTQYS. The CDR3 DNA is TGTGCCAGCAGTTCCCACAGGGTCCCCACAGATACGCAGTATTCT.

The V gene is TRBV7-9, the J gene TRBJ2-3; D tentatively fits TRBD1 or TRBD2 (6 bases each). This CDR3 spans 16 amino acids. Germline CDR1 and CDR2: SEHNR and FQNEAQ (reference sequence). V was trimmed by 5 bases and J by 1 base, leaving 16 bases between them. The CDR3 DNA reads TGTGCCAGCAGCACTGCTAGGGGGGCTGGCACAGATACGCAGTATTTT. It translates to CASSTARGAGTDTQYF.

Only one count was recorded for this clonotype. CDR3 DNA: TGTGCCAGCAGCTCAAACCAGGGACCGGTCTACGGCAATGAGCAGTTCTTC. This encodes CASSSNQGPVYGNEQFF. The chain links TRBV7-2 to TRBJ2-1, with D perhaps assigned TRBD1 or TRBD2 (5 bases each). The V and J ends lost 4 bases and 6 bases respectively, with 22 bases between them. This CDR3 contains 17 residues. Germline loops: CDR1 SGHTA, CDR2 FQGNSA.